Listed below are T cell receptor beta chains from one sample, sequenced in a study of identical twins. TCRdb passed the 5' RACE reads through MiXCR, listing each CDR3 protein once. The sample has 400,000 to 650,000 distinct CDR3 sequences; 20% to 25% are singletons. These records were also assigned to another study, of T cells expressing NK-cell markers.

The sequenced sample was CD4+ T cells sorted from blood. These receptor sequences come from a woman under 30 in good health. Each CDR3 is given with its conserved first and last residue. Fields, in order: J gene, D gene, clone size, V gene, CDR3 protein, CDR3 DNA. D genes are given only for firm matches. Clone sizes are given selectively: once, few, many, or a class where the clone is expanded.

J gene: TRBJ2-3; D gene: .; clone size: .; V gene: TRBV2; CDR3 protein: CASSEFEGGTDTQYF; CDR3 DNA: TGTGCCAGCAGTGAATTTGAGGGGGGAACAGATACGCAGTATTTT
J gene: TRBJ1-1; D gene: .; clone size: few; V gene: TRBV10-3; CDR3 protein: CAISRQDMNTEAFF; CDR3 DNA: TGTGCCATCAGTCGGCAGGATATGAACACTGAAGCTTTCTTT
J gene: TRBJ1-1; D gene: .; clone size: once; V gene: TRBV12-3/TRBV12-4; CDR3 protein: CASSFHVEAFF; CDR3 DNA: TGTGCCAGCAGTTTCCACGTGGAAGCTTTCTTT
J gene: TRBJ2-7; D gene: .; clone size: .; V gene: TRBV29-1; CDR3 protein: CSVVRQGTHYEQYF; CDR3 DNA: TGCAGCGTTGTACGGCAAGGAACGCACTACGAGCAGTACTTC
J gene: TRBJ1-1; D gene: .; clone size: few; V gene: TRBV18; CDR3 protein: CASSRRGAEAFF; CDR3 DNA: TGTGCCAGCTCACGAAGGGGTGCTGAAGCTTTCTTT
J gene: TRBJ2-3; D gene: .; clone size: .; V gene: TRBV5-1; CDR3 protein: CASSFPTLSTDTQYF; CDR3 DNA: TGCGCCAGCAGCTTCCCGACACTGAGCACAGATACGCAGTATTTT
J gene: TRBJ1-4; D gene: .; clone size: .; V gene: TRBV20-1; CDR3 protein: CSAMDRYINEKLFF; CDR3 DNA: TGCAGTGCTATGGACAGATATATTAATGAAAAACTGTTTTTT
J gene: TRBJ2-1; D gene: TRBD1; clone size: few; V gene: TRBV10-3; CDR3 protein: CAISADRDVENEQFF; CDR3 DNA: TGTGCCATCAGTGCGGACAGGGACGTGGAAAATGAGCAGTTCTTC
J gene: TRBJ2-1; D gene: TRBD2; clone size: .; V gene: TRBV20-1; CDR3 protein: CSAPWTSGTYNEQFF; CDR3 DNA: TGCAGTGCTCCTTGGACTAGCGGGACCTACAATGAGCAGTTCTTC
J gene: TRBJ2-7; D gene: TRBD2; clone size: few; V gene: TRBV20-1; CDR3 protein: CSAELAGYEQYF; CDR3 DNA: TGCAGTGCCGAACTAGCGGGCTACGAGCAGTACTTC
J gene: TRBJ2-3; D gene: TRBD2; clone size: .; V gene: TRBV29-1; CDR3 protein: CSVATSGGGTDTQYF; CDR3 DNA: TGCAGCGTTGCGACTAGCGGGGGAGGGACAGATACGCAGTATTTT
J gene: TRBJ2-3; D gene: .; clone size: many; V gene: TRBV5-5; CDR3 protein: CASSLLGATQYF; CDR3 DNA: TGTGCCAGCAGCCTGTTGGGGGCTACGCAGTATTTT
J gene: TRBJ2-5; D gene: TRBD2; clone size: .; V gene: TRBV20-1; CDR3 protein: CSADSGGHGGGTQYF; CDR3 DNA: TGCAGTGCTGATAGCGGGGGGCATGGAGGTGGGACCCAGTACTTC
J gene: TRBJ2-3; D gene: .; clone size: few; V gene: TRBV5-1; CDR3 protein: CASTPGQEGDTQYF; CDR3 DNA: TGCGCCAGCACCCCCGGACAGGAGGGGGATACGCAGTATTTT
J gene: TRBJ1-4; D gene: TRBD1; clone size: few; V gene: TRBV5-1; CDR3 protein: CASSLGAGGNEKLFF; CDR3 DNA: TGCGCCAGCAGCTTAGGCGCAGGGGGGAATGAAAAACTGTTTTTT
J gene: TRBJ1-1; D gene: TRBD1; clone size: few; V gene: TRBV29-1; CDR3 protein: CSADRGVETEAFF; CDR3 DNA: TGCAGCGCTGACAGGGGGGTCGAAACTGAAGCTTTCTTT
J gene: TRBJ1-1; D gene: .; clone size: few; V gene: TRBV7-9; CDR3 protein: CASSLGPGPYTEAFF; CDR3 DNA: TGTGCCAGCAGCTTAGGTCCGGGACCGTACACTGAAGCTTTCTTT
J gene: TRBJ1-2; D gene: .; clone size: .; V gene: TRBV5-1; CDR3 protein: CASSPLAGYGYTF; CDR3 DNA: TGCGCCAGCAGCCCGTTAGCGGGCTATGGCTACACCTTC
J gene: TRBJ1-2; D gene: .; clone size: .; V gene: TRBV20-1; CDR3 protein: CSAGPLYGYTF; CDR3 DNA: TGCAGTGCTGGCCCGCTCTATGGCTACACCTTC
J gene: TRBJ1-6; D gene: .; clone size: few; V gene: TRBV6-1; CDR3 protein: CASSGARQELSPLHF; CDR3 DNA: TGTGCCAGCAGTGGAGCCCGACAGGAACTTTCACCCCTCCACTTT
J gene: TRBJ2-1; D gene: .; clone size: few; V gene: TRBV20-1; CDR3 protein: CSANMAGQRYNEQFF; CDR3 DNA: TGCAGTGCTAATATGGCGGGGCAGCGTTACAATGAGCAGTTCTTC
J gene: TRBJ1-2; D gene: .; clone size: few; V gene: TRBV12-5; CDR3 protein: CASAKISYGYTF; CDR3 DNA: TGTGCTAGTGCCAAAATAAGCTATGGCTACACCTTC
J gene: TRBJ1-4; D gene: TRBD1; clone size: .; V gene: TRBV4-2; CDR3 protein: CASSQGTGPEKLFF; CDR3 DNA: TGTGCCAGCAGCCAAGGGACAGGGCCTGAAAAACTGTTTTTT
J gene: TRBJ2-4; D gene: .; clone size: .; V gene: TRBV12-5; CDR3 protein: CASGFSGGKNIQYF; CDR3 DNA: TGTGCTAGTGGTTTCTCAGGAGGGAAAAACATTCAGTACTTC
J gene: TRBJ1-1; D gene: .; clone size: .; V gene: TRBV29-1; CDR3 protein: CSVEVSRNTEAFF; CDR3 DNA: TGCAGCGTTGAAGTATCACGGAACACTGAAGCTTTCTTT
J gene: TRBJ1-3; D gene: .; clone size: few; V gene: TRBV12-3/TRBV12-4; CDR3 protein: CASIGVNTIYF; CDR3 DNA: TGTGCCAGCATTGGGGTGAACACCATATATTTT
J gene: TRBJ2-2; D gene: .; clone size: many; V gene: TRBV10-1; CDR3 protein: CASRTNTGELFF; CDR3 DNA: TGTGCCAGCAGAACGAACACCGGGGAGCTGTTTTTT
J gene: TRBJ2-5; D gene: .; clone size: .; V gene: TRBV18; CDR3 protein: CASSPGTGSRETQYF; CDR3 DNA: TGTGCCAGCTCACCGGGTACAGGGTCCAGGGAGACCCAGTACTTC
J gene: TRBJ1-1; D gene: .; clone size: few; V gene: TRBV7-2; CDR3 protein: CASSLGGVMNTEAFF; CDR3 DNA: TGTGCCAGCAGCTTAGGTGGTGTGATGAACACTGAAGCTTTCTTT
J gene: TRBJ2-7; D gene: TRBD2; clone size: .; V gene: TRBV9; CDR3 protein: CASSVTSVSYEQYF; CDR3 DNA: TGTGCCAGCAGCGTGACTAGCGTGTCCTACGAGCAGTACTTC
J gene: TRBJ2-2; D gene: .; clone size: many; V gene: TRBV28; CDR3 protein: CASSLVYTGELFF; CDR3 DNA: TGTGCCAGCAGTTTAGTGTACACCGGGGAGCTGTTTTTT
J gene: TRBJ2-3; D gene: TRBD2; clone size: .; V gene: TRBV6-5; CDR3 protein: CASSSGTSGSRGTDTQYF; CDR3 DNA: TGTGCCAGCAGTTCCGGGACTAGCGGGAGTCGGGGCACAGATACGCAGTATTTT
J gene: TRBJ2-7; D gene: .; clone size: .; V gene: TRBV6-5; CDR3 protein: CASSYSSVKSYEQYF; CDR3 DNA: TGTGCCAGCAGTTACTCGAGCGTCAAATCCTACGAGCAGTACTTC
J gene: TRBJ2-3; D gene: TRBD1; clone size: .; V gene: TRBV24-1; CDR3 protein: CATSDVGQADTQYF; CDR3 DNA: TGTGCCACCAGTGATGTCGGACAGGCAGATACGCAGTATTTT
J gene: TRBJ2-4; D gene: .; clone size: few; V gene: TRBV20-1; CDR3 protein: CSARGDSGKGNIQYF; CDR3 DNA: TGCAGTGCTAGAGGGGATAGCGGAAAGGGGAACATTCAGTACTTC
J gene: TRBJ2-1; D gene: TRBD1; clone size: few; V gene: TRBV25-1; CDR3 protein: CASSSSVGGGWDEQFF; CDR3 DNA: TGTGCCAGCAGTTCAAGCGTAGGGGGCGGTTGGGATGAGCAGTTCTTC
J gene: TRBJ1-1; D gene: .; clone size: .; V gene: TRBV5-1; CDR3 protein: CASSSSGRANTEAFF; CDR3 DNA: TGCGCCAGCAGCTCTTCGGGACGGGCGAACACTGAAGCTTTCTTT
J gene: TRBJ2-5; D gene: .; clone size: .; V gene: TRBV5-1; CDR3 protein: CASSLFLADQETQYF; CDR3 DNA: TGCGCCAGCAGCTTGTTTCTGGCGGACCAAGAGACCCAGTACTTC
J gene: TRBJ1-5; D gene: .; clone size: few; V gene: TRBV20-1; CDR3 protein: CSVGKPNQPQHF; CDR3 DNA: TGCAGTGTAGGGAAACCAAATCAGCCCCAGCATTTT
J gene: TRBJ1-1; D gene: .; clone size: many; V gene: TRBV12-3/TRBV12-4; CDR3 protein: CASSLSSANTEAFF; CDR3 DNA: TGTGCCAGCAGTTTAAGTAGCGCGAACACTGAAGCTTTCTTT
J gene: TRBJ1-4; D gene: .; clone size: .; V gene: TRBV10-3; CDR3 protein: CAIKGPDSGEKLFF; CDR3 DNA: TGTGCCATCAAGGGACCCGATTCGGGGGAAAAACTGTTTTTT
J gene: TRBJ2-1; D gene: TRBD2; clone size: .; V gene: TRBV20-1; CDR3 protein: CSARPHRVAGGRDEQFF; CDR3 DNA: TGCAGTGCTAGGCCCCATAGGGTAGCGGGAGGCAGGGATGAGCAGTTCTTC
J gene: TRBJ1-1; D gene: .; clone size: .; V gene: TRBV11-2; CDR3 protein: CASSRRSVGMAEAFF; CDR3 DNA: TGTGCCAGCAGCCGACGCAGTGTGGGGATGGCTGAAGCTTTCTTT
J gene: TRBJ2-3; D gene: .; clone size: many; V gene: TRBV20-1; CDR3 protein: CSAVTRDTSLTDTQYF; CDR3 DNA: TGCAGTGCTGTAACACGGGACACCTCCCTAACAGATACGCAGTATTTT
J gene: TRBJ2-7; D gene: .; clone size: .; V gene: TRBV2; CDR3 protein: CASKRSTSYEQYF; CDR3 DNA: TGTGCCAGCAAGAGAAGTACTTCCTACGAGCAGTACTTC
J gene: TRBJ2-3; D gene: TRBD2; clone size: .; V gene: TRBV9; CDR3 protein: CASSPPLGKGNRLAGGNTQYF; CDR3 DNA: TGTGCCAGCAGCCCCCCCCTTGGGAAGGGGAATCGACTAGCGGGAGGGAATACGCAGTATTTT
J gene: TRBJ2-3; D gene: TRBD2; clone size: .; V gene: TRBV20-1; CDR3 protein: CSAVLAGGLDTQYF; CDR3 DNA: TGCAGTGCTGTACTAGCGGGGGGTTTAGATACGCAGTATTTT
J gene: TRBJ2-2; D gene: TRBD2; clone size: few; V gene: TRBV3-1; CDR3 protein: CASSPLAGVGELFF; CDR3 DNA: TGTGCCAGCAGCCCACTAGCGGGGGTCGGGGAGCTGTTTTTT
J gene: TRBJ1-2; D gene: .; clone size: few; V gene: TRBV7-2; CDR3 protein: CASSLQTSGYTF; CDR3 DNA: TGTGCCAGCAGCCTGCAGACTTCTGGCTACACCTTC
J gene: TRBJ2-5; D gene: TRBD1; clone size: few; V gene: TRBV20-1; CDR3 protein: CSGSTGAEAETQYF; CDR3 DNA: TGCAGTGGATCGACAGGGGCTGAGGCAGAGACCCAGTACTTC
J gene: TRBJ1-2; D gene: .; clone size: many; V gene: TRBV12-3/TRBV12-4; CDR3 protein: CASSLRGPNYGYTF; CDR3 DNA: TGTGCCAGCAGTTTGCGGGGTCCTAACTATGGCTACACCTTC
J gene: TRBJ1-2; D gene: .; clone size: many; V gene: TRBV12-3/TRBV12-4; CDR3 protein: CASSFAPKGYTF; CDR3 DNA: TGTGCCAGCAGTTTTGCCCCCAAGGGCTACACCTTC
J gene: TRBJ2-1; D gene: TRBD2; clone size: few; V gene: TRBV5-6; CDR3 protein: CASSLELADIEQFF; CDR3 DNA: TGTGCCAGCAGCTTGGAACTAGCGGATATCGAGCAGTTCTTC
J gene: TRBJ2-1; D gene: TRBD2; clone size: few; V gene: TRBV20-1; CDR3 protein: CSARLAGIRYNEQFF; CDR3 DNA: TGCAGTGCTAGACTAGCGGGGATAAGGTACAATGAGCAGTTCTTC
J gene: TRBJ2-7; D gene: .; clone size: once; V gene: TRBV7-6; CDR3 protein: CASSLGPGIHEQYF; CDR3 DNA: TGTGCCAGCAGCTTAGGTCCGGGAATCCACGAGCAGTACTTC
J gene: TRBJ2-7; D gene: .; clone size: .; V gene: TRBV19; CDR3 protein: CASSITGRVSYEQYF; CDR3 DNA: TGTGCCAGTAGTATAACGGGCAGGGTGAGCTACGAGCAGTACTTC
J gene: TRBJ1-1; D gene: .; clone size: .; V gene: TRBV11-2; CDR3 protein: CASSFTRGSSEAFF; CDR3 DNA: TGTGCCAGCAGCTTTACGAGAGGGAGCTCTGAAGCTTTCTTT
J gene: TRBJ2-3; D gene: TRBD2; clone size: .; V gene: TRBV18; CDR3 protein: CASSPLSLAGFTDTQYF; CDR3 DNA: TGTGCCAGCTCACCATTATCCCTAGCGGGATTCACAGATACGCAGTATTTT
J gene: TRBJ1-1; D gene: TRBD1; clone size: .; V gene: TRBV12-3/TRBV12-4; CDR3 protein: CASSLRTGGGNTEAFF; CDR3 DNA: TGTGCCAGCAGTTTAAGGACAGGGGGAGGGAACACTGAAGCTTTCTTT
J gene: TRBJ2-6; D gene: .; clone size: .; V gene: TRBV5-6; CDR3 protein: CASGDRANVLTF; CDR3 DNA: TGTGCCAGCGGTGACCGGGCCAACGTCCTGACTTTC